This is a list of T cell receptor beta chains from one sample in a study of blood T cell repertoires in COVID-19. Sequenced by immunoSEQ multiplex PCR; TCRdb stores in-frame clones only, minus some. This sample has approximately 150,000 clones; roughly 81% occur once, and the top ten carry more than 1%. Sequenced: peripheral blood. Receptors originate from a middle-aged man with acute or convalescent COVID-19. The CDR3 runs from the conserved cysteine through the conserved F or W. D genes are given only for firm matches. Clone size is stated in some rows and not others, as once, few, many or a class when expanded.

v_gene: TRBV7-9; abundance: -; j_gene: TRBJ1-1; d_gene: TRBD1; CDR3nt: TGTGCCAGCAGGCAGGGGGCCGGAAACACTGAAGCTTTCTTT; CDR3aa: CASRQGAGNTEAFF
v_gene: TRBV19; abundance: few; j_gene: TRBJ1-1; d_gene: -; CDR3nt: TGTGCCAGTACTCGGAAGGGAGGGCCAACCACGGGGGCTTTCTTT; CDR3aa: CASTRKGGPTTGAFF
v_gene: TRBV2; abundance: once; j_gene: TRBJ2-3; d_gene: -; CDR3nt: TGTGCCAGTTGGAACCTCAGTGCAGGAAAGAGCAGCACAGATACGCAGTATTTT; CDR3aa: CASWNLSAGKSSTDTQYF
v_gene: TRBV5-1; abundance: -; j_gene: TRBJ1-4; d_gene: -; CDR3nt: TGCGCCAGCAGCATCGGGACAACGAATGAAAAACTGTTTTTT; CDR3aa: CASSIGTTNEKLFF
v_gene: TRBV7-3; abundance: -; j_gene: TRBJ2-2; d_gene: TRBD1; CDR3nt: TGTGCCAGCAGCACCATGGGGGACAGGGATACCGGGGAGCTGTTTTTT; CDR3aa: CASSTMGDRDTGELFF
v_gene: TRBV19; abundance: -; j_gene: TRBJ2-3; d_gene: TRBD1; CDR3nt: TGTGCCAGTAAGCAGCAGGGGGCTAGCACAGATACGCAGTATTTT; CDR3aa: CASKQQGASTDTQYF
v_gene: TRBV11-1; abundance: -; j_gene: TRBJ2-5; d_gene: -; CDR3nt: TGTGCCAGCAGCTTTACAAACCAAGAGACCCAGTACTTC; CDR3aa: CASSFTNQETQYF
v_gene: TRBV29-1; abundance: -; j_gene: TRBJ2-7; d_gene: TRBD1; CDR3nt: TGCAGCGCCGGTTGGGGACAGTATAGCTCCTACGAGCAGTACTTC; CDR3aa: CSAGWGQYSSYEQYF
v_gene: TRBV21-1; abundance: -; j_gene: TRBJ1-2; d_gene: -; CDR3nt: TGTGCCAGCAGCACCGCTAACTATGGCTACACCTTC; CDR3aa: CASSTANYGYTF
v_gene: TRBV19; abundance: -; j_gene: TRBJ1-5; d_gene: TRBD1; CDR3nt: TGTGCCAGTACCCTTCGACAGGGTTTTCTTCAGCCCCAGCATTTT; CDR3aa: CASTLRQGFLQPQHF
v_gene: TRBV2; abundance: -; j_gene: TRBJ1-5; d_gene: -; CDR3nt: TGTGCCAGCAGTGAAACTCTATTGCAGCCCCAGCATTTT; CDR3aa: CASSETLLQPQHF
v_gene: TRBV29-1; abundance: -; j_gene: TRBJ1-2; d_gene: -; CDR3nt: TGCAGCGTTGACGTTACCGGGAACTATGGCTACACCTTC; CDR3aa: CSVDVTGNYGYTF
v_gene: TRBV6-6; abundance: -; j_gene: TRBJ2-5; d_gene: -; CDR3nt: TGTGCCAGCAGTTCCCGGGGGGCCTCATCGGACCAGTACTTC; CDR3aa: CASSSRGASSDQYF
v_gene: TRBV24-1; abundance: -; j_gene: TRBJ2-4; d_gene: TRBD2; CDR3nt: TGTGCCACCAGTGATTTGCAGCGGGGGGCTCCCAAAAACATTCAGTACTTC; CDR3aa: CATSDLQRGAPKNIQYF
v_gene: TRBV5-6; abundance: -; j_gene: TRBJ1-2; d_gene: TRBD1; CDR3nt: TGTGCCAGCAGCTTGGTGGTACAGGGGAATGGCTACACCTTC; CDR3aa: CASSLVVQGNGYTF
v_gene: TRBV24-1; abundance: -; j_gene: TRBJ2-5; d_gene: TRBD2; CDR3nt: TGTGCCACCAGTGACGGACTAGCGGGGGGCCCCCAAGAGACCCAGTACTTC; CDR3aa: CATSDGLAGGPQETQYF
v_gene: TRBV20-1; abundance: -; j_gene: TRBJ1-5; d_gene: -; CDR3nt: TGCAGTGCTAGTCACGGTAATCAGCCCCAGCATTTT; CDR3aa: CSASHGNQPQHF
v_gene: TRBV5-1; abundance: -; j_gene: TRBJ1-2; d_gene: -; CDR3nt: TGCGCCAGCAGCTTGCAGTCGGGTAACTATGGCTACACCTTC; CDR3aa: CASSLQSGNYGYTF
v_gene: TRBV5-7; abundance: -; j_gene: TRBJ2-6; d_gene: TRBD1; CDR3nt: TGTGCCAGCAGCTTGTCCGGGACAGGATCGACCCTGACTTTC; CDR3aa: CASSLSGTGSTLTF
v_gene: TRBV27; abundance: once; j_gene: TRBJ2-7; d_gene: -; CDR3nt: TGTGCCAGCAGTTTAATATTTGTGGGGCAGCTCGAGCAGTACTTC; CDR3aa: CASSLIFVGQLEQYF
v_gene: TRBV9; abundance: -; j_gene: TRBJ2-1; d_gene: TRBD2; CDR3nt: TGTGCCAGCAGCGTAGACGGGGGGGCCTACAATGAGCAGTTCTTC; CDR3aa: CASSVDGGAYNEQFF
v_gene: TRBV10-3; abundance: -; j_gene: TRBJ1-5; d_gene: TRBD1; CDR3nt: TGTGCCATCAGTGAGTCGGGGACAGGGGGCTATCAGCCCCAGCATTTT; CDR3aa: CAISESGTGGYQPQHF
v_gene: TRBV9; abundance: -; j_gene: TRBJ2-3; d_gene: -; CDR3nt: TGTGCCAGCAGCGTATTACTGACAGATACGCAGTATTTT; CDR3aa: CASSVLLTDTQYF
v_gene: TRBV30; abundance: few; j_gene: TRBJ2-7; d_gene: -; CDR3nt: TGTGCCTGGAGTTTCTGGGGCGACGAGCAGTACTTC; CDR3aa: CAWSFWGDEQYF
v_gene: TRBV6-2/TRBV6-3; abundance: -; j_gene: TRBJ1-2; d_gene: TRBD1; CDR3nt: TGTGCCAGCAGTTTCAGGGGGAATGGCTACACCTTC; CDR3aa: CASSFRGNGYTF
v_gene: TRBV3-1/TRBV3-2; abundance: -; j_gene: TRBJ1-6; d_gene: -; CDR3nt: TGTGCCAGCAGCCTCAACGGGGGAGGCTCACCCCTCCACTTT; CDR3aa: CASSLNGGGSPLHF
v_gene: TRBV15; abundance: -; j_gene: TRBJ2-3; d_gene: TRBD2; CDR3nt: TGTGCCACCAGCAGAGATTCGGGGCGGGGGGATGGCACAGATACGCAGTATTTT; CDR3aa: CATSRDSGRGDGTDTQYF
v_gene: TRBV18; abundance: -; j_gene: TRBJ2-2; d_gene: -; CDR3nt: TGTGCCAGCTCACCACCCCAGGGGACCGGGGAGCTGTTTTTT; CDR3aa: CASSPPQGTGELFF
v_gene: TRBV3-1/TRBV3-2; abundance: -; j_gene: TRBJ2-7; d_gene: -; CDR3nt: TGTGCCAGCAGCCATGACCCGACCCCTTCTAGGGAGCAGTACTTC; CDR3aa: CASSHDPTPSREQYF
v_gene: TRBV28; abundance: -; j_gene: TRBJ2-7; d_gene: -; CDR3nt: TGTGCCAGCAGGTCCCCCTTCTACGAGCAGTACTTC; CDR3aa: CASRSPFYEQYF